Presented here are 8 T cell receptor beta chains from one specimen sequenced in a study of blood T cells in healthy people across ages (dated by TCRdb to 2014 to 2015). The library was made by 5' RACE. The run used an Illumina HiSeq 2500. The second PCR ran for about 6 to 12 cycles and used a J-beta primer mix along with a sample-barcoded 5' primer. In-frame beta chains were kept once TCRdb had trimmed the public reads at Q25 with fastp and called clones with MiXCR. Rows with one shared CDR3 protein collapse into an entry with the most common genes and DNA. The sample table records 750,000 or so distinct CDR3 sequences; just under 25% of these occur just once. The top ten constitute around 9.2% of the sample. This sample also appeared in a second study, on T cells of mothers and their children.

Sequencing input: blood. Source of these receptors: a boy between 10 and 17 years old in good health.

This chain links TRBV6-6 with TRBJ2-5; the match to TRBD2 covers 7 bases. With 5 bases clipped from V and 4 bases from J, the junction kept 4 bases outside the gene matches. CDR1 is MNHNY and CDR2 is SVGAGI in the germline V gene (reference sequence). The length of the CDR3 is 13 residues. In nucleotides, the CDR3 is TGTGCCAGCAGTATGGGGGGGACAGAGACCCAGTACTTC. Protein: CASSMGGTETQYF.

The rearrangement uses TRBV10-3 and TRBJ2-7; D assignment may be TRBD1 or TRBD2 (5 bases each). This CDR3 has 15 residues. The V and J ends lost 2 bases and 2 bases respectively, with 13 bases between them. Germline CDR1 reads ENHRY; CDR2 reads SYGVKD. CDR3 in amino acids: CAISEGEGSPYEQYF. The CDR3 DNA reads TGTGCCATCAGTGAGGGTGAGGGGTCCCCCTACGAGCAGTACTTC.

This clonotype appeared a few times. A much larger clone sits a single nucleotide away, making a read error possible. This CDR3 reads CASSLRHTGKLFF. DNA for the CDR3: TGCGCCAGCAGCCTGCGACACACCGGGAAGCTGTTTTTT. This chain links TRBV4-1 with TRBJ2-2, with D perhaps TRBD2 (5 bases). The CDR3 has 13 residues. Germline CDR1 is MGHRA and CDR2 is YSYEKL.

The chain carries TRBV7-9 and TRBJ2-7; D might be TRBD1 or TRBD2, each matching 5 bases. The CDR3 covers 17 residues. Per germline, CDR1 SEHNR and CDR2 FQNEAQ (reference sequence). Trimming removed 4 bases at V and 4 bases at J, with 23 bases between. As DNA, the CDR3 is TGTGCCAGCAGCTCCATTCCCGGGACCTCGGGATTTTACGAGCAGTACTTC. Amino acids: CASSSIPGTSGFYEQYF.

This clonotype appeared a few times. V gene TRBV7-2 combines with J gene TRBJ2-5, with 9 positions matching TRBD2. The CDR3 contains 15 residues. The J segment lost 2 bases and the V segment lost 4 bases, leaving 5 bases of the junction unmatched. The V gene's germline CDR1 is SGHTA and CDR2 FQGNSA. CDR3 nucleotides: TGTGCCAGCAGCTGGCAGCGGGGGGTACAAGAGACCCAGTACTTC. Its protein product is CASSWQRGVQETQYF.

The chain uses TRBV29-1 and TRBJ2-7; D may be TRBD1 or TRBD2 (5 bases each). The CDR3 loop spans 12 amino acids. V shed 6 bases and J shed 7 bases, with 16 bases lying between them. Germline lookup yields CDR1 SQVTM and CDR2 ANQGSEA. The chain's CDR3 is CSVRGDLGEQYF. The CDR3 DNA sequence: TGCAGCGTCAGAGGGGACCTCGGGGAGCAGTACTTC.

The chain combines TRBV20-1 with TRBJ2-5; perhaps TRBD2 as D (5 bases). The J call may be in error: the DNA end matches TRBJ2-7 better. The germline V gene has CDR1 DFQATT and CDR2 SNEGSKA (reference sequence). There are 14 residues in the CDR3. The CDR3 nucleotides read TGCAGTGCTAGAGCGGAGGCCCGCTCCTACGAGCAGTACTTC. This gives the protein CSARAEARSYEQYF.

This chain links TRBV29-1 with TRBJ2-3; TRBD1 aligns across 9 bases. The CDR3 loop spans 14 amino acids. The V and J ends lost 3 bases and 4 bases, in that order; junction bases with no gene match: 5. Germline loops: CDR1 SQVTM, CDR2 ANQGSEA. The CDR3 DNA is TGCAGCGTTGACCGGACAGGGGAGTCAGATACGCAGTATTTT. Protein product: CSVDRTGESDTQYF.